This T cell receptor (beta chain) was documented in a study of blood T cell repertoires in COVID-19. Study background: Specimens from acute and convalescent COVID-19 originated in the United States, Italy and Spain. The cDNA or gDNA used as material had been derived from T cells, B-cell-depleted T cells, or PBMCs.

The CDR3 runs 15 residues. The J segment lost 6 bases and the V segment lost 4 bases, leaving 4 bases of the junction unmatched. Germline-derived CDR1 and CDR2 are SGHTA and FQGTGA. Authors' analysis steps: Researchers report that nucleated cell counts were estimated from reference gene primer amplification. The assay was immunoSEQ multiplex PCR, and TCRdb's table has in-frame clones only and misses some. V, J and clone size are taken as reported in that table, and D and trimming were inferred from the DNA itself. Here the sample spans over 55,000 clones, approximately 85% being singletons. The clonotype originates from a man aged 45-60 years with acute or convalescent COVID-19. The chain uses TRBV7-3 and TRBJ2-2; TRBD1 aligns across 11 bases. The sequenced sample was peripheral blood. The CDR3 spells CASSWTGGEAGELFF. The DNA for the CDR3 is TGTGCCAGCAGCTGGACAGGGGGCGAAGCCGGGGAGCTGTTTTTT.